These 9 T cell receptor beta chains were sequenced from one sample in a study of T cells after somatic rescue of genetic block. The data were produced by immunoSEQ multiplex PCR, yet TCRdb's version contains in-frame clones alone and is incomplete. The sample contains roughly 120,000 clones, just over 90% of which appear only once. Sequenced: peripheral blood mononuclear cells (PBMCs). The receptor source for this set is a woman younger than 30.

This clone has a single count. The chain uses TRBV10-2 and TRBJ2-7; possibly TRBD1 for D (5 bases). Deletions cut 2 bases from V and 4 bases from J, with 12 bases between. Germline CDR1 is WSHSY and CDR2 is SAAADI. This CDR3 has 14 residues. CDR3 sequence (DNA): TGCGCCAGCAGTGAGGCAGGGTCAAATTACGAGCAGTACTTC. This gives the protein CASSEAGSNYEQYF.

CDR3 protein: CASSQIRGSTDTQYF. CDR3 sequence (DNA): TGTGCCAGCAGCCAAATCAGGGGGAGCACAGATACGCAGTATTTT. J is TRBJ2-3 and V is TRBV11-2; 7 nucleotides line up with TRBD1. V was pared by 5 bases and J by 0 bases, with 5 bases of the junction left unmatched. The CDR3 is 15 amino acids. Germline lookup yields CDR1 SGHAT and CDR2 FQNNGV.

The chain carries TRBV5-8 and TRBJ1-5; the D gene is possibly TRBD1 (6 bases). Germline CDR1 and CDR2: SGHTS and YDEGEE. This CDR3 has 16 residues. V was clipped by 0 bases and J by 0 bases, with 10 bases between them. CDR3 sequence reads: CASSLVTGYSNQPQHF. CDR3 nucleotides: TGTGCCAGCAGCTTGGTTACAGGGTATAGCAATCAGCCCCAGCATTTT.

Worth noting for this clone: Germline is not matched at one junction end, which may reflect a read error. This chain uses TRBV5-6 with TRBJ1-6, with D hard to call. From germline, CDR1 is SGHDT and CDR2 YYEEEE. The CDR3 is made up of 11 amino acids. Here the CDR3 DNA reads TGTGCCAGCAGCAATAACTCACCCCTCCACTTT. It translates to CASSNNSPLHF.

The chain couples TRBV2 to TRBJ1-5; D might be TRBD1 (5 bases). CDR1 and CDR2 (germline): SNHLY, FYNNEI. This CDR3 contains 13 residues. Trimming removed 6 bases from V and 7 bases from J, with 13 bases in between. The CDR3 sequence is CASSAKGVQPQHF. The DNA for the CDR3 is TGTGCCAGCAGCGCTAAAGGGGTGCAGCCCCAGCATTTT.

The gene calls are TRBV6-1 and TRBJ1-1; weak D call: TRBD1 (6 bases). V was trimmed by 6 bases and J by 1 base, leaving 9 bases between them. CDR1 and CDR2 (germline): MNHNS, SASEGT. CDR3 length: 13 residues. The CDR3 DNA follows: TGTGCCAGCAGCACGGACAGGAACACTGAAGCTTTCTTT. This codes for CASSTDRNTEAFF.

This clone has just one count. This rearrangement joins TRBV6-5 to TRBJ2-6, with D perhaps assigned TRBD1 or TRBD2 (5 bases each). This CDR3 contains 15 residues. V was cut by 3 bases and J by 4 bases, with 10 bases left in between. Per germline, CDR1 MNHEY and CDR2 SVGAGI. This CDR3 reads CASSYEGYGANVLTF. The DNA of the CDR3 is TGTGCCAGCAGTTATGAGGGGTACGGGGCCAACGTCCTGACTTTC.

This clone was detected once. V and J are TRBV6-6 and TRBJ1-1; 10 positions agree with TRBD1. V trimming: 4 bases; J trimming: 5 bases; junction bases outside the gene matches: 7. CDR3 size: 15 residues. CDR1 is MNHNY and CDR2 is SVGAGI in the germline V gene (reference sequence). The CDR3 spells CASSSDRDRGTEAFF. The DNA for the CDR3 is TGTGCCAGCAGTTCGGACCGGGACAGGGGAACTGAAGCTTTCTTT.

V and J are TRBV7-3 and TRBJ2-3, with TRBD2 as a possible D gene (5 bases). Germline V gene lookup returns CDR1 SGHTA and CDR2 FQGTGA. CDR3 length: 14 amino acids. The germline V and J ends were trimmed by 2 bases and 1 base, with 7 bases remaining between them. CDR3 amino acids: CASSLYGGTDTQYF. The CDR3 nucleotides are TGTGCCAGCAGCTTATACGGGGGCACAGATACGCAGTATTTT.